This T cell receptor (beta chain) is drawn from a study of shared clonotypes between healthy human individuals. Donation came from healthy HIV-negative adults that had no recent acute infections or vaccinations. CD45RA-negative memory and CD45RA+ naive subsets were split from the CD4+ cells. Data came from immunoSEQ multiplex PCR; TCRdb stores just in-frame clones and leaves some out. The sample includes over 950,000 clones, 77% of them seen just once. Whole-study results and caveats: Represented genetic and exposure-history diversity was restricted by having few donors.

Notes on this clone: Its antigen remains unidentified.

Input material: memory CD4+ T cells from PBMCs. Subset: CD45RA-negative fraction. This sequence originates from a young man in good health. Some clones in this sample may be carry-over from other donors' samples.

The CDR3 region is CAISRGTSGTYNEQFF. The CDR3 DNA reads as TGTGCCATCAGTCGGGGGACTAGCGGCACCTACAATGAGCAGTTCTTC. V gene TRBV10-3 combines with J gene TRBJ2-1; 11 bases are a match to TRBD2. Losses at the gene ends were 5 bases for V and 2 bases for J; bases not matched to a gene: 5. The CDR3 spans 16 residues. CDR1 ENHRY and CDR2 SYGVKD come from the germline V gene.